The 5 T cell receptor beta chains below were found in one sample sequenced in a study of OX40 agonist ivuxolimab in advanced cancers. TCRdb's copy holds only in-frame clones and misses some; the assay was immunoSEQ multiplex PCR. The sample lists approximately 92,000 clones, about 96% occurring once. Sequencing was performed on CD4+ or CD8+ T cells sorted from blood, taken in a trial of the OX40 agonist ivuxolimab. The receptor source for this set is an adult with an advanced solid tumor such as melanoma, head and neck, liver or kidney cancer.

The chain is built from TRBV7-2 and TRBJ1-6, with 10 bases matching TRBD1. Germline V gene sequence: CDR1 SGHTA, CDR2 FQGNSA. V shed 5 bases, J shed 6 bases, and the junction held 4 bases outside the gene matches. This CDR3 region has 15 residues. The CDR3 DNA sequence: TGTGCCAGCAGCCAGGACAGGGGGGCTAATTCACCCCTCCACTTT. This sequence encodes CASSQDRGANSPLHF.

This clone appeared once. CDR3 sequence (DNA): TGTGCCAGCAAGCAGGGTGAAGAAGCTTTCTTT. This encodes CASKQGEEAFF. The chain joins TRBV6-6 to TRBJ1-1, with D perhaps TRBD1 (5 bases). Germline V gene data show CDR1 as MNHNY and CDR2 as SVGAGI (reference sequence). The CDR3 runs 11 residues. V was cut by 7 bases and J by 8 bases, with 11 bases left in between.

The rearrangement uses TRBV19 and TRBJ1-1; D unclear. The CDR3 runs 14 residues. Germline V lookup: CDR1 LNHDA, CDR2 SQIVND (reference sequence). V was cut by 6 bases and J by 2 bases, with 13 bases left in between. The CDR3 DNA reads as TGTGCCAGTAGCTTCTCAGCAACCAACACTGAAGCTTTCTTT. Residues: CASSFSATNTEAFF.

CDR3 region: CASSLMAERDRQQYF. The CDR3 nucleotides are TGTGCCAGCAGTTTGATGGCAGAAAGGGATCGGCAGCAGTACTTC. The chain carries TRBV27 and TRBJ2-7; no clear D gene. V was cut by 3 bases and J by 8 bases, with 20 bases left in between. CDR3 length: 15 residues. Germline assignment: CDR1 MNHEY and CDR2 SMNVEV (reference sequence).

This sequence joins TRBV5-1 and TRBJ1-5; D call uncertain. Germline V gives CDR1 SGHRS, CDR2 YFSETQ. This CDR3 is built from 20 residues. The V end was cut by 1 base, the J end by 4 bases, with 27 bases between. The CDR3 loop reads CASSLTLWVRIGVCNQPQHF. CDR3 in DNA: TGCGCCAGCAGCTTGACCTTGTGGGTCAGGATTGGGGTATGTAATCAGCCCCAGCATTTT.